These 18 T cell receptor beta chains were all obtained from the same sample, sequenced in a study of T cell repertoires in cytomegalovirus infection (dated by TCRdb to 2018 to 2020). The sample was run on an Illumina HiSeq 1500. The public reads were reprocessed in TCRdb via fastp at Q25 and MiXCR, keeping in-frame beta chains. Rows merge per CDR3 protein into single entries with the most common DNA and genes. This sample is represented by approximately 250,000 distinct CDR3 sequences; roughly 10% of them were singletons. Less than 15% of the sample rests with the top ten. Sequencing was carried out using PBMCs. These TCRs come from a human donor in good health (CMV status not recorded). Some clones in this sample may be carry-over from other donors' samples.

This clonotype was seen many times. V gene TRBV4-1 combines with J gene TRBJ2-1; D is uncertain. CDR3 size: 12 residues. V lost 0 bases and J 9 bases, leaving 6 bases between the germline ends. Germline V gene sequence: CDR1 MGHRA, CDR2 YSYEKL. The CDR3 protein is CASSQDHGEQFF. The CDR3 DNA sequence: TGCGCCAGCAGCCAAGATCATGGTGAGCAGTTCTTC.

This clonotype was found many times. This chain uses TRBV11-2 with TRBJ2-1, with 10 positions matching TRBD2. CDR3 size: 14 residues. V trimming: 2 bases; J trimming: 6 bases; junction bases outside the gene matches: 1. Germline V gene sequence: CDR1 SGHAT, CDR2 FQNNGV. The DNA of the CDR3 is TGTGCCAGCAGCTTAAAGCGGGAGGGCAATGAGCAGTTCTTC. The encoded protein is CASSLKREGNEQFF. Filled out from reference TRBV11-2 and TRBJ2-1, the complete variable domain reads EAGVAQSPRYKIIEKRQSVAFWCNPISGHATLYWYQQILGQGPKLLIQFQNNGVVDDSQLPKDRFSAERLKGVDSTLKIQPAKLEDSAVYLCASSLKREGNEQFFGPGTRLTVL.

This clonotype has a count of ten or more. This CDR3 reads CASSSRGAGETQYF. CDR3 bases: TGTGCCAGCAGCTCGCGGGGGGCGGGGGAGACCCAGTACTTC. The genes are TRBV7-2 and TRBJ2-5; TRBD2 matches 8 bases. V shed 4 bases, J shed 5 bases, and the junction held 6 bases outside the gene matches. The CDR3 has 14 residues. Germline loops: CDR1 SGHTA, CDR2 FQGNSA.

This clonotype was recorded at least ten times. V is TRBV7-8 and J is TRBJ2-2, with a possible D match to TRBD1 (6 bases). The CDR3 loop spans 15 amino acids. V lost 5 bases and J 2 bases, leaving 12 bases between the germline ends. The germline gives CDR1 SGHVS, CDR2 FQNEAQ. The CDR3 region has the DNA TGTGCCAGCAGCACACGGGACATCAACACCGGGGAGCTGTTTTTT. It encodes CASSTRDINTGELFF.

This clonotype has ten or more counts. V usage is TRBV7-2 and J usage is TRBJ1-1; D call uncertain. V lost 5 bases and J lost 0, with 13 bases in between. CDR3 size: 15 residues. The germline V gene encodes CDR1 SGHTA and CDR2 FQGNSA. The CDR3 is CASSPRLGLNTEAFF. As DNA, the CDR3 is TGTGCCAGCAGCCCTCGGTTAGGGCTGAACACTGAAGCTTTCTTT.

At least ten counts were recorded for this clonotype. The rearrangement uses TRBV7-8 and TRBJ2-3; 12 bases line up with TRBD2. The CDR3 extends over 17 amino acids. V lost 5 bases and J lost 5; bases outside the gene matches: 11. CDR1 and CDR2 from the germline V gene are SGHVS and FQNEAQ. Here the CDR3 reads CASSRGLAGLLIDTQYF. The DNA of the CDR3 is TGTGCCAGCAGCCGCGGACTAGCGGGGCTCCTTATAGATACGCAGTATTTT. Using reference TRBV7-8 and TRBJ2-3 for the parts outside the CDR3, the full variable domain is GAGVSQSPRYKVAKRGQDVALRCDPISGHVSLFWYQQALGQGPEFLTYFQNEAQLDKSGLPSDRFFAERPEGSVSTLKIQRTQQEDSAVYLCASSRGLAGLLIDTQYFGPGTRLTVL.

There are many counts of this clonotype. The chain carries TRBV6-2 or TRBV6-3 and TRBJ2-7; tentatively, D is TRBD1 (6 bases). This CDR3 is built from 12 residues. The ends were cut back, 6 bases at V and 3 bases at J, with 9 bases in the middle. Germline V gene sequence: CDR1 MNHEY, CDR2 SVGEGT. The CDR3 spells CASRRTDYEQYF. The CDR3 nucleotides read TGTGCCAGCAGACGGACAGACTACGAGCAGTACTTC.

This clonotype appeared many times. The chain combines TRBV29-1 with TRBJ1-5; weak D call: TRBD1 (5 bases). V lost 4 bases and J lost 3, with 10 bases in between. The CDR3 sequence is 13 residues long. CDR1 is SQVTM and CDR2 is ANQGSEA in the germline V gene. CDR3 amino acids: CSVAGTDNQPQHF. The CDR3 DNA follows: TGCAGCGTTGCCGGGACGGACAATCAGCCCCAGCATTTT.

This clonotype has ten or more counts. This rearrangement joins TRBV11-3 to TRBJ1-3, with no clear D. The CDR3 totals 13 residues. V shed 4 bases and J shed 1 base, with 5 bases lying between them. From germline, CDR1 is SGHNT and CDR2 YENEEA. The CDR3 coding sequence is TGTGCCAGCAGCTCACAATCTGGAAACACCATATATTTT. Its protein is CASSSQSGNTIYF.

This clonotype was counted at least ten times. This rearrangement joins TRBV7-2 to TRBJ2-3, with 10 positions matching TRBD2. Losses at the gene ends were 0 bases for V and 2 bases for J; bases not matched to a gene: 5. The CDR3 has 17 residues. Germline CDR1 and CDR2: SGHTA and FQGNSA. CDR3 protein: CASSLARLAGATDTQYF. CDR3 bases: TGTGCCAGCAGCTTAGCGAGACTAGCGGGCGCCACAGATACGCAGTATTTT.

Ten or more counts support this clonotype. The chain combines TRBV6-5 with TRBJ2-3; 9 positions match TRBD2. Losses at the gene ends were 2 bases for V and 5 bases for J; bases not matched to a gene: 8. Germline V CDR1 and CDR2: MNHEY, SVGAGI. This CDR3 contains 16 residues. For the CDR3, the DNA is TGTGCCAGCAGTTACAATCCTAGCGGGGCTAAAGATACGCAGTATTTT. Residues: CASSYNPSGAKDTQYF.

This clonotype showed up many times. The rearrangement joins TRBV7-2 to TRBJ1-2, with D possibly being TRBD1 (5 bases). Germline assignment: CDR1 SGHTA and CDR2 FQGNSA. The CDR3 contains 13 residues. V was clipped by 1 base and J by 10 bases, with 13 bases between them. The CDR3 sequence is CASSLGGELAYTF. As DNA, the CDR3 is TGTGCCAGCAGCTTAGGAGGGGAACTTGCCTACACCTTC.

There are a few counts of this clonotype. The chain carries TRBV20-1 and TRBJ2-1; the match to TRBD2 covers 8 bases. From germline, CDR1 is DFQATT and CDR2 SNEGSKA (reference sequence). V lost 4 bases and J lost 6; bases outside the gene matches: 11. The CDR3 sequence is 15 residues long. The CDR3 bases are TGCAGTGCTAATGACGGGAGGGCCTGGGGCAATGAGCAGTTCTTC. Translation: CSANDGRAWGNEQFF.

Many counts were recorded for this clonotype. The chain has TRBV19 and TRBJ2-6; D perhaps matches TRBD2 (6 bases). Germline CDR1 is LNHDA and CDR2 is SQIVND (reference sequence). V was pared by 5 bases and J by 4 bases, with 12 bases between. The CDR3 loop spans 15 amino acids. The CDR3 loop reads CASSFGGPGANVLTF. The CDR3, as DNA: TGTGCCAGTAGTTTCGGGGGTCCCGGGGCCAACGTCCTGACTTTC.

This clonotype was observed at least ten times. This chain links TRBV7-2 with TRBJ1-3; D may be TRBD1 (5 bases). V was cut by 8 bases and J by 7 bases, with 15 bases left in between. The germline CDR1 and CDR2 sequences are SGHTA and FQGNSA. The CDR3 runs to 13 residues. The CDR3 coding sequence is TGTGCCAGCGGGGGAAGTAGTCCGAACACCATATATTTT. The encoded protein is CASGGSSPNTIYF.

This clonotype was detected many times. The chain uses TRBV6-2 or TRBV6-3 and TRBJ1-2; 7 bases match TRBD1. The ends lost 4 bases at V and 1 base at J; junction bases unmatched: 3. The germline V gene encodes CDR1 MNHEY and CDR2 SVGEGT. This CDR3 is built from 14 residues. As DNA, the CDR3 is TGTGCCAGCAGTTTCACAGGGGTTAACTATGGCTACACCTTC. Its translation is CASSFTGVNYGYTF.

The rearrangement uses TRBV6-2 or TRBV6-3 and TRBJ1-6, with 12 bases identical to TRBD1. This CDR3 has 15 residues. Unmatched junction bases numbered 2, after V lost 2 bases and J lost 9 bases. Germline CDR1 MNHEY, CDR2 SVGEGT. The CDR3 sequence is CASSYGTGGGSPLHF. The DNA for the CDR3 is TGTGCCAGCAGTTACGGGACAGGGGGCGGTTCACCCCTCCACTTT.

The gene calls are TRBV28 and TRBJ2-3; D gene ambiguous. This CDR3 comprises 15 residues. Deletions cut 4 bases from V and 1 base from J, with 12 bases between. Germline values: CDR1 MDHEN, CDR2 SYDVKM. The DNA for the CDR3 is TGTGCCAGCAGTTCTTTCGGCACCCGCACAGATACGCAGTATTTT. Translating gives CASSSFGTRTDTQYF.